The 10 T cell receptor beta chains given below trace back to one sample, sequenced in a study of blood T cell repertoires in COVID-19. Only in-frame clones appear in the TCRdb table, and some are missing; sequencing was by immunoSEQ multiplex PCR. The sample has 310,000 or so clones, roughly nine tenths seen once. The sequenced material came from PBMCs or T cells enriched from blood (not recorded which). Receptor source: a woman aged 25-40 years who had recovered from COVID-19.

The rearrangement links TRBV9 to TRBJ1-6; a possible D gene is TRBD1 (5 bases). The length of the CDR3 is 14 residues. V gave up 2 bases and J gave up 7 bases, with 10 bases separating them. Germline CDR1 and CDR2: SGDLS and YYNGEE. The CDR3 DNA reads TGTGCCAGCAGCGTCGACAGCCTAAATTCACCCCTCCACTTT. It yields the protein CASSVDSLNSPLHF.

V and J are TRBV9 and TRBJ2-5, with a possible D match to TRBD1 (6 bases). The CDR3 has 14 amino acids. CDR1 and CDR2 from the germline V gene are SGDLS and YYNGEE. V was pared by 0 bases and J by 1 base, with 7 bases between. DNA for the CDR3: TGTGCCAGCAGCGTAGGAGGGGGCCAAGAGACCCAGTACTTC. Protein: CASSVGGGQETQYF.

Comment on this clone: This same CDR3 is encoded by further DNA sequences in the sample. The chain carries TRBV12-3 or TRBV12-4 and TRBJ1-1; D gene ambiguous. The CDR3 length is 13 residues. Deletions cut 3 bases from V and 0 bases from J, with 5 bases between. CDR3 sequence: CASSFQMNTEAFF. CDR3 sequence (DNA): TGTGCCAGCAGTTTTCAAATGAACACTGAAGCTTTCTTT.

The genes are TRBV7-3 and TRBJ2-7, with a possible D match to TRBD2 (6 bases). V was shortened by 3 bases and J by 0 bases, with 18 bases between the two germline ends. Germline V gene sequence: CDR1 SGHTA, CDR2 FQGTGA. CDR3 size: 17 residues. CDR3 region: CASSFPPHRGGSYEQYF. The CDR3 DNA is TGTGCCAGCAGCTTTCCCCCACATAGGGGAGGCTCCTACGAGCAGTACTTC.

The chain uses TRBV6-4 and TRBJ2-4; 8 bases are shared with TRBD2. CDR1 MRHNA and CDR2 SNTAGT come from the germline V gene. The V and J ends lost 0 bases and 6 bases, in that order; junction bases with no gene match: 4. The CDR3 length is 15 residues. The CDR3 loop reads CASSDSAGGLNIQYF. CDR3 in DNA: TGTGCCAGCAGTGACTCGGCGGGGGGTTTAAACATTCAGTACTTC.

V is TRBV6-5 and J is TRBJ1-6; the D gene is possibly TRBD1 (5 bases). Trimming cost V 5 bases and J 7 bases, with 15 bases left between them. CDR3 length: 15 residues. Germline V gene lookup returns CDR1 MNHEY and CDR2 SVGAGI. For the CDR3, the DNA is TGTGCCAGCAGTCCGCGACAGATTTTGAATTCACCCCTCCACTTT. Translation gives CASSPRQILNSPLHF.

The chain recombines TRBV6-4 with TRBJ2-3, with D possibly being TRBD2 (6 bases). Trimming took off 6 bases at V and 0 bases at J, with 10 bases between the two ends. The CDR3 consists of 14 residues. CDR1 is MRHNA and CDR2 is SNTAGT in the germline V gene. The chain's CDR3 is CASSPRGSTDTQYF. The DNA of the CDR3 is TGTGCCAGCAGCCCCCGGGGGAGCACAGATACGCAGTATTTT.

The chain joins TRBV28 to TRBJ2-3, with 14 bases identical to TRBD2. CDR1 and CDR2 from the germline V gene are MDHEN and SYDVKM. This CDR3 region has 16 residues. Trimming took 5 bases from V and 0 from J; bases not matched to a gene: 1. In nucleotides, the CDR3 is TGTGCCAGCAGTCGACTAGCGGGGGGGAGCACAGATACGCAGTATTTT. It is translated as CASSRLAGGSTDTQYF.

The chain recombines TRBV5-4 with TRBJ2-2; no firm D call. The V and J ends lost 0 bases and 0 bases respectively, with 15 bases between them. In germline, CDR1 is SGHNT, CDR2 YYREEE (reference sequence). The CDR3 spans 18 residues. CDR3 amino acids: CASSLGFSAEANTGELFF. Here the CDR3 DNA reads TGTGCCAGCAGCTTGGGCTTCTCGGCAGAGGCGAACACCGGGGAGCTGTTTTTT.

This chain connects TRBV2 to TRBJ1-2; 7 bases line up with TRBD1. V gave up 6 bases and J gave up 9 bases; unmatched junction bases: 7. From germline, CDR1 is SNHLY and CDR2 FYNNEI. The CDR3 consists of 12 residues. The CDR3 loop is CASRGLGQSYTF. CDR3 nucleotides: TGTGCCAGCAGAGGGCTGGGACAGAGCTACACCTTC.